This T cell receptor beta chain was observed in a study of identical twins' blood T cells. Findings and limits, study-wide: Abundant TCRbeta CDR3s overlapped more between twins than with unrelated donors. Out-of-frame TCRbeta clonotypes reportedly had markedly more similar V usage in twins than unrelated donors.

The three twin pairs were reared together, likely meeting the same infections. Germline V lookup: CDR1 SGHRS, CDR2 YFSETQ. This CDR3 contains 12 residues. The ends were cut back, 1 base at V and 13 bases at J, with 14 bases in the middle. Each TCR cDNA library carried sample-specific barcodes on both ends. MiXCR, run by TCRdb on the 5' RACE reads, gives a single entry per CDR3 protein. The table shows 400,000 or so distinct CDR3 sequences, with about 28% occurring only once. This clonotype was seen a few times. What it binds is not known. This chain connects TRBV5-1 to TRBJ1-1; D is undetermined. Sequencing input: PBMCs. The receptor's source is a woman aged 18-55 years in good health. This CDR3 reads CASSLLGEIVFF. CDR3 nucleotides: TGCGCCAGCAGCTTGTTGGGAGAGATAGTTTTCTTT.